This T cell receptor beta chain is from a study of blood T cell repertoires in COVID-19. Across the study: The samples span acute and convalescent COVID-19 from the United States, Italy and Spain. Sources were T cells, B-cell-depleted T cells, or PBMCs; the material itself was cDNA or gDNA.

Germline V lookup: CDR1 SEHNR, CDR2 FQNEAQ (reference sequence). There are 14 residues in the CDR3. V was cut by 1 base and J by 8 bases, with 11 bases left in between. Per the original methods: Reference gene primer amplification gave estimated nucleated cell counts. Sequencing was performed with immunoSEQ multiplex PCR; in TCRdb, only in-frame clones are kept and a portion is missing. V, J and clone size are taken as reported in that table, and D and trimming were inferred from the DNA itself. The sample includes about 150,000 clones, around 87% seen only once; the top ten take under 7.5%. This clonotype originated in an elderly man with acute or convalescent COVID-19. Material for sequencing was peripheral blood. The rearrangement joins TRBV7-9 to TRBJ1-4, with D perhaps TRBD1 (6 bases). CDR3: CASSLGQQGEKLFF. CDR3 nucleotides: TGTGCCAGCAGCTTAGGGCAACAGGGAGAAAAACTGTTTTTT.